Listed here are 4 T cell receptor beta chains from one sample, sequenced in a study of CD8 T cells in ankylosing spondylitis. Study findings and constraints: Typical of ankylosing spondylitis blood, it appeared, was a TCR beta motif of under 10 highly homologous variants.

These receptors are not linked to any known antigen. TCRdb redid the calling of the 5' RACE reads with MiXCR, one entry per CDR3 protein. This table holds about 500,000 distinct CDR3 sequences, 5.3% found once. Source material: blood, either unsorted or a sorted T cell fraction (not recorded which). The receptors were sampled from a male donor with ankylosing spondylitis.

The J gene is TRBJ2-7, the V gene TRBV11-2, with unresolved D. V was pared by 1 base and J by 0 bases, with 16 bases between. The CDR3 runs to 17 residues. Germline V lookup: CDR1 SGHAT, CDR2 FQNNGV. CDR3 sequence: CASSLGDRASSSYEQYF. CDR3 DNA sequence: TGTGCCAGCAGCTTAGGGGATCGGGCGTCGAGCTCCTACGAGCAGTACTTC.

The table lists this clonotype with many counts. The V gene is TRBV7-8, the J gene TRBJ1-1; possibly TRBD1 for D (6 bases). V was pared by 6 bases and J by 0 bases, with 17 bases between. The CDR3 sequence is 16 residues long. Per the germline V gene, CDR1 is SGHVS and CDR2 is FQNEAQ. The CDR3 DNA follows: TGTGCCAGCAGACCAGTCGGGGGGCGCGTGAACACTGAAGCTTTCTTT. As protein: CASRPVGGRVNTEAFF.

The rearrangement links TRBV5-1 to TRBJ2-1; maybe TRBD2 (7 bases). Germline CDR1 SGHRS, CDR2 YFSETQ. The ends were cut back, 0 bases at V and 6 bases at J, with 16 bases in the middle. The CDR3 sequence is 16 residues long. CDR3 nucleotides: TGCGCCAGCAGCTTGGGGACGGGGGGCGATCGCAATGAGCAGTTCTTC. Translating it yields CASSLGTGGDRNEQFF.

The table lists this clonotype with many counts. The genes are TRBV7-9 and TRBJ2-5; D gene uncertain. This CDR3 is 15 amino acids long. V lost 5 bases and J lost 2, with 15 bases in between. Germline loops: CDR1 SEHNR, CDR2 FQNEAQ (reference sequence). CDR3 sequence reads: CASSTLTRFQETQYF. Written as DNA, the CDR3 is TGTGCCAGCAGCACCCTGACGAGGTTTCAAGAGACCCAGTACTTC.